This TCR beta chain comes out of a study of T cell responses to AZD1222 COVID-19 vaccine. Study as a whole: The analysis combined second doses at about 4 or about 12 weeks. Study results and limitations: Donor demographics were predominantly white British with a female majority; clonal diversity may be underestimated.

This clone was seen just once. Its antigen is undetermined. Data came from immunoSEQ multiplex PCR; TCRdb stores just in-frame clones and leaves some out. Of about 150,000 clones detected, approximately 90% appear once; the ten largest clones hold less than 5.5%. The V and J ends lost 6 bases and 7 bases respectively, with 13 bases between them. Germline CDR1 and CDR2: MDHEN and SYDVKM. The CDR3 runs 12 residues. Sequenced here: peripheral blood, sampled on day 0 of AZD1222 vaccination. The J gene is TRBJ2-7, the V gene TRBV28, with D perhaps matching TRBD2 (6 bases). This TCR was sampled from an adult in good health. CDR3 nucleotide sequence: TGTGCCAGCAGCTGGAGGGTGAGTGAGCAGTACTTC. Its protein product is CASSWRVSEQYF.